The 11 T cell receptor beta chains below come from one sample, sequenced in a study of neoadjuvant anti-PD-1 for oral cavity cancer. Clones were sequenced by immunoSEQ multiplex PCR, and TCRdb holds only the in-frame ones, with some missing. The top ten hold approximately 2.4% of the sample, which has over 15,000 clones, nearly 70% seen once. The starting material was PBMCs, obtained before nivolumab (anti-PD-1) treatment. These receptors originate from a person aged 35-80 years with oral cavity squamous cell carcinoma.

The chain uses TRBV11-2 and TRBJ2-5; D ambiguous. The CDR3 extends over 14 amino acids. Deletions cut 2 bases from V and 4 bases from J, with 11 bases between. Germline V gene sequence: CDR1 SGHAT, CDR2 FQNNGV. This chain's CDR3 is CASSLHLTRETQYF. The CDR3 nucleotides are TGTGCCAGCAGCTTACACCTGACGAGAGAGACCCAGTACTTC.

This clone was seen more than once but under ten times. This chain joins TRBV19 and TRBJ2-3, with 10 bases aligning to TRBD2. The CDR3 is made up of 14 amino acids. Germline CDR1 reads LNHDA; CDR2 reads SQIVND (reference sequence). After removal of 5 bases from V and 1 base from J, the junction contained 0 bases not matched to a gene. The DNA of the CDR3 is TGTGCCAGTAGTGGGACTAGCGGCACAGATACGCAGTATTTT. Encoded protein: CASSGTSGTDTQYF.

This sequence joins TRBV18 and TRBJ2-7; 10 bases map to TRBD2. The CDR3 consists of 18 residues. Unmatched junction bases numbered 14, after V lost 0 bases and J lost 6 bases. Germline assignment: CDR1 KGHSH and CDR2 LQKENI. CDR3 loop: CASSPPRRGLAGEVEQYF. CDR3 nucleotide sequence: TGTGCCAGCTCACCACCGAGAAGGGGGCTAGCGGGAGAGGTCGAGCAGTACTTC.

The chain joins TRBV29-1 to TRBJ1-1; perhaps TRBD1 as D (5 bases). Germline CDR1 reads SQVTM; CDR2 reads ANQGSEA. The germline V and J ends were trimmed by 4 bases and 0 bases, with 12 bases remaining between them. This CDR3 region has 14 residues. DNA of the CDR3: TGCAGCGTTGTGGGGGGGGACTTGAACACTGAAGCTTTCTTT. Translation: CSVVGGDLNTEAFF.

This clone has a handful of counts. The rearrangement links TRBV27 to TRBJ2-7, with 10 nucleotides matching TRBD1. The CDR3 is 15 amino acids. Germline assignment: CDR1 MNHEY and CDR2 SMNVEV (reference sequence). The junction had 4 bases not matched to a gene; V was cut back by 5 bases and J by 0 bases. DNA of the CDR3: TGTGCCAGCAGTCCAGGGACAGGGGCCTCCTACGAGCAGTACTTC. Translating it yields CASSPGTGASYEQYF.

CDR3 sequence: CAWSAGAVNTGELFF. The CDR3 region has the DNA TGTGCCTGGAGTGCCGGGGCAGTTAACACCGGGGAGCTGTTTTTT. V is TRBV30 and J is TRBJ2-2; tentatively, D is TRBD1 or TRBD2 (5 bases each). Trimming took off 1 base at V and 2 bases at J, with 11 bases between the two ends. Germline V gives CDR1 GTSNPN, CDR2 SVGIG (reference sequence). The CDR3 loop spans 15 amino acids.

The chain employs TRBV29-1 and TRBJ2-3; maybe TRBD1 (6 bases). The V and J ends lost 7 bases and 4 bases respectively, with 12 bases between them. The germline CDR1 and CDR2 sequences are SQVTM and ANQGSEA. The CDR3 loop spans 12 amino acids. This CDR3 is CSGGQLPDTQYF. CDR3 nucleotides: TGCAGCGGCGGACAGTTGCCAGATACGCAGTATTTT.

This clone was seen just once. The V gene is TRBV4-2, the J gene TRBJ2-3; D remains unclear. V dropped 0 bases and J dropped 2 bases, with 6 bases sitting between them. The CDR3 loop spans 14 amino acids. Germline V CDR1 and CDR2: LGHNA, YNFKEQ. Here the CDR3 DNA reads TGTGCCAGCAGCCAAGACAGGTACACAGATACGCAGTATTTT. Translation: CASSQDRYTDTQYF.

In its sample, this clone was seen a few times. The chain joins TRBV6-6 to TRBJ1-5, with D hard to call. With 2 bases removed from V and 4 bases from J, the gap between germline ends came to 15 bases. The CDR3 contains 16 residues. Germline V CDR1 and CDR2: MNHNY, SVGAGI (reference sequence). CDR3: CASSYLMDLGNQPQHF. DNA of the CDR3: TGTGCCAGCAGTTACCTCATGGACCTAGGGAATCAGCCCCAGCATTTT.

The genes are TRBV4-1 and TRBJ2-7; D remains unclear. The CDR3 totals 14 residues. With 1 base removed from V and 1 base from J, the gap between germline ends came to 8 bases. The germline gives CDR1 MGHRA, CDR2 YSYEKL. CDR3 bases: TGCGCCAGCAGCCAAGTGGCGGTATCCTACGAGCAGTACTTC. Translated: CASSQVAVSYEQYF.

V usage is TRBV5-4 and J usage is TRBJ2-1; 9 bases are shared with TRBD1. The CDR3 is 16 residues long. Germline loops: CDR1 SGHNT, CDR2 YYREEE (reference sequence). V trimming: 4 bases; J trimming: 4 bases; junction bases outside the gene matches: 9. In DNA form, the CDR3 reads TGTGCCAGCAGCAAGGATGGACAGGGGCTTTACAATGAGCAGTTCTTC. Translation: CASSKDGQGLYNEQFF.